This entry concerns a single T cell receptor (beta chain). Its antigen is not identified. The data derive from a study of CXCR3-negative and CXCR3-positive naive CD8 T cells. This CDR3 is 14 amino acids long. The germline V gene encodes CDR1 SQVTM and CDR2 ANQGSEA. Study-level points and caveats: TCR interaction strength was inferred from TRB CDR3 physicochemistry, as CD5 matched across naive subsets. Diversity ran similarly high across both naive subsets but far lower in memory CD8+ cells. For naive cells, CXCR3-negative and CXCR3-positive subsets had similar TRBV-TRBJ usage; for memory cells, usage differed.

The sorter processed each CD8+ T cell subset in triplicate at roughly 280,000 cells apiece. UMI-labeled 5' RACE TRB cDNA libraries were prepared from the cells. Reprocessing the 5' RACE reads, TCRdb reports a single entry for every CDR3 protein and omits DNA. The sample has tens of thousands of distinct CDR3 sequences. The sequencing sample was made of memory CD8+ T cells from blood. V and J are TRBV29-1 and TRBJ2-1; TCRdb's D call of TRBD2 is untestable without DNA. The clonotype comes from a human donor in good health. Some clones in this sample may be carry-over from other donors' samples. This CDR3 reads CSPLLAGGNNEQFF.